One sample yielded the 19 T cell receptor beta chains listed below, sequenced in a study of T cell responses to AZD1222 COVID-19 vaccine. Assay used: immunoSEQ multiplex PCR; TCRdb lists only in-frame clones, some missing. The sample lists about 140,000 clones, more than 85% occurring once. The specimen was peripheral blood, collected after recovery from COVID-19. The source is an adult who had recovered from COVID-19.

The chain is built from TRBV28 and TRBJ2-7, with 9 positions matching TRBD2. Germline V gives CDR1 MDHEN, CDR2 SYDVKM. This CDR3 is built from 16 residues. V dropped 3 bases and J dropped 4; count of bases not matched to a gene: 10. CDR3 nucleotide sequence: TGTGCCAGCAGTTTTAGGCCGGGACTAGCCTATTACGAGCAGTACTTC. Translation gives CASSFRPGLAYYEQYF.

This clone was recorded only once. This CDR3 reads CSADRGTEAFF. The CDR3 nucleotides are TGCAGTGCTGACAGGGGTACTGAAGCTTTCTTT. V gene TRBV20-1 combines with J gene TRBJ1-1; 8 bases match TRBD1. Looked up from germline, CDR1 is DFQATT and CDR2 is SNEGSKA (reference sequence). With 5 bases clipped from V and 5 bases from J, the junction kept 1 base outside the gene matches. The CDR3 covers 11 residues.

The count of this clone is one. The DNA of the CDR3 is TGCGCCAGCAGCTCACAGGGGGCGTTAGGCGAGCAGTACTTC. Translated: CASSSQGALGEQYF. The genes are TRBV5-1 and TRBJ2-7, with 9 positions matching TRBD1. Trimming took 3 bases from V and 6 from J; bases not matched to a gene: 7. This CDR3 is 14 amino acids long. CDR1 SGHRS and CDR2 YFSETQ come from the germline V gene.

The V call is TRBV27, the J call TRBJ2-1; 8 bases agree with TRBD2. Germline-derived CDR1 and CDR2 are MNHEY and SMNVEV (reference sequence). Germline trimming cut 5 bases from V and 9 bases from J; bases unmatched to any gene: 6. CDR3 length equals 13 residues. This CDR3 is CASSPTAGGEQFF. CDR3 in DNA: TGTGCCAGCAGTCCCACCGCGGGGGGTGAGCAGTTCTTC.

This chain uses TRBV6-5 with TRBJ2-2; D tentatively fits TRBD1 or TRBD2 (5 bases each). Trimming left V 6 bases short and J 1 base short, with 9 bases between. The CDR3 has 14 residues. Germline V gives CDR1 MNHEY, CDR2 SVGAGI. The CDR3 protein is CASRGPGNTGELFF. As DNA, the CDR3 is TGTGCCAGCAGGGGACCAGGGAACACCGGGGAGCTGTTTTTT.

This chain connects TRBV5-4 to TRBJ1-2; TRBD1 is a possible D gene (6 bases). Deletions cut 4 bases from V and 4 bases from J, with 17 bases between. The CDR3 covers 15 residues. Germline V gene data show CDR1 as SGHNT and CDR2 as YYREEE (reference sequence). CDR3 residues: CASSGDWGAGYGYTF. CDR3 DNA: TGTGCCAGCAGCGGGGACTGGGGGGCTGGCTATGGCTACACCTTC. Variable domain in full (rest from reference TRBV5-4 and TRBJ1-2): ETGVTQSPTHLIKTRGQQVTLRCSSQSGHNTVSWYQQALGQGPQFIFQYYREEENGRGNFPPRFSGLQFPNYSSELNVNALELDDSALYLCASSGDWGAGYGYTFGSGTRLTVV.

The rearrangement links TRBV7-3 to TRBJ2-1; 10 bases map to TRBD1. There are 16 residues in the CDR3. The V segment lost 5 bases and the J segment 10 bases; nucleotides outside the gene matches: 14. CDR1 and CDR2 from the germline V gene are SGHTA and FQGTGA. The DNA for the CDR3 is TGTGCCAGCAGCAAACCAACCGGGACAGGGGCCCGGGAGCAGTTCTTC. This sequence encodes CASSKPTGTGAREQFF.

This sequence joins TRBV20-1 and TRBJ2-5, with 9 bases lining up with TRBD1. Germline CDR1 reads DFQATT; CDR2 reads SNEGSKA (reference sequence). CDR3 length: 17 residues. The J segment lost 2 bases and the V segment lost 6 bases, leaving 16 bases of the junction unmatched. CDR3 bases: TGCAGTGCCAGTCCCCACGGGACAGGGCGGCCACAAGAGACCCAGTACTTC. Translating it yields CSASPHGTGRPQETQYF.

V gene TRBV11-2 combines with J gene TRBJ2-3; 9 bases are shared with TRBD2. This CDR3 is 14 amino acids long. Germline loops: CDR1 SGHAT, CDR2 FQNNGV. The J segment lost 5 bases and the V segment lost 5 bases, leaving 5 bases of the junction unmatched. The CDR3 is CASSLRLAVDTQYF. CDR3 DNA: TGTGCCAGCAGCCTTAGACTAGCGGTAGATACGCAGTATTTT.

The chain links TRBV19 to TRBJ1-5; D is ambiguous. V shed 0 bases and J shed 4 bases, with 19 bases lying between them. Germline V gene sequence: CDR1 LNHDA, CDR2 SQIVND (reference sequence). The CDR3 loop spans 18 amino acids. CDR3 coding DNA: TGTGCCAGTAGTATAGATCATCTGTGGACCTCTAATAATCAGCCCCAGCATTTT. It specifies CASSIDHLWTSNNQPQHF. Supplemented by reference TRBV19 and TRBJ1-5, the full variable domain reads DGGITQSPKYLFRKEGQNVTLSCEQNLNHDAMYWYRQDPGQGLRLIYYSQIVNDFQKGDIAEGYSVSREKKESFPLTVTSAQKNPTAFYLCASSIDHLWTSNNQPQHFGDGTRLSIL.

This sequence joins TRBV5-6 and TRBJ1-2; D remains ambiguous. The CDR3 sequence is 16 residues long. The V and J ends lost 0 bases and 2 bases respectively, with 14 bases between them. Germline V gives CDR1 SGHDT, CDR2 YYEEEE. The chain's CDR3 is CASSLDMGSTNYGYTF. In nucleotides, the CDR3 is TGTGCCAGCAGCTTGGACATGGGTTCCACAAACTATGGCTACACCTTC.

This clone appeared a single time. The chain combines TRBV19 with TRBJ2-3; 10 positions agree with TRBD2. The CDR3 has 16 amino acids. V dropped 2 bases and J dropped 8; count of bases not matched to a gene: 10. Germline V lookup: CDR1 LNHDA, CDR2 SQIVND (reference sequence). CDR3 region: CASSISSGSPMGTQYF. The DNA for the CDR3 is TGTGCCAGTAGTATATCTAGCGGGAGCCCCATGGGTACGCAGTATTTT.

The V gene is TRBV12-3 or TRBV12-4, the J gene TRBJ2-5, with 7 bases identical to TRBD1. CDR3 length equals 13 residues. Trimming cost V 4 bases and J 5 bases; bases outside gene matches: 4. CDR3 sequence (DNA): TGTGCCAGCAGTTCCGGGACAGCCGAGACCCAGTACTTC. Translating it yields CASSSGTAETQYF.

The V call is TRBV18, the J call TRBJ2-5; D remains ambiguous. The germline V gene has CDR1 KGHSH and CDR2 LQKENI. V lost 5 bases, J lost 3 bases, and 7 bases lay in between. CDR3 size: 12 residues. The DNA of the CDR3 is TGTGCCAGCTCAACCTTCAAAGAGACCCAGTACTTC. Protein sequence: CASSTFKETQYF.

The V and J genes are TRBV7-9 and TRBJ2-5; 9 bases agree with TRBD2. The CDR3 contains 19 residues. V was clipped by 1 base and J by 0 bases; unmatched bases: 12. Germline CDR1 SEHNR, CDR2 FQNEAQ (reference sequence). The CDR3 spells CASSLGGLAGLTYQETQYF. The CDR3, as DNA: TGTGCCAGCAGCTTAGGGGGTCTAGCGGGACTTACGTACCAAGAGACCCAGTACTTC.

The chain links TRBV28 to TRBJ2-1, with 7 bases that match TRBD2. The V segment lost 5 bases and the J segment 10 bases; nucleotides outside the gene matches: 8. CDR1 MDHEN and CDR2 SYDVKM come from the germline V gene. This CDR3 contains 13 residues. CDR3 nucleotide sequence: TGTGCCAGCAGTGGACCGGGACTACGGGAGCAGTTCTTC. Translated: CASSGPGLREQFF.

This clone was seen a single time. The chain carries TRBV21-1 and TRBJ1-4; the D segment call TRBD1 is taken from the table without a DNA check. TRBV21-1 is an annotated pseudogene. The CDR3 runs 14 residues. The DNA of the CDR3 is TGTGCCAGCAGCAAATTGGGGCCTAATGAAAAACTGTTTTTT. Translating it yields CASSKLGPNEKLFF.

The CDR3 loop is CASSLEGVFRAGDTEAFF. Here the CDR3 DNA reads TGTGCCAGCAGCTTAGAAGGAGTTTTTCGGGCCGGGGACACTGAAGCTTTCTTT. The chain is built from TRBV11-3 and TRBJ1-1; D remains ambiguous. Trimming cost V 0 bases and J 3 bases, with 20 bases left between them. Germline CDR1 and CDR2: SGHNT and YENEEA. The CDR3 covers 18 residues.

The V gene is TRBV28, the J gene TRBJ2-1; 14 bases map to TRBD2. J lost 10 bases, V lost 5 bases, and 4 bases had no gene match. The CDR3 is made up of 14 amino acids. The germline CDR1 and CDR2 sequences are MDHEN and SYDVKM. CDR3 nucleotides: TGTGCCAGCAGTAAGACTAGCGGGAGGGCCGAGCAGTTCTTC. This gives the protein CASSKTSGRAEQFF.